Listed here are 25 T cell receptor beta chains from one sample, sequenced in a study of blood T cell repertoires in COVID-19 (TCRdb year 2020). Receptors were amplified or captured by the immunoSEQ multiplex PCR assay. TCRdb retrieved this table from immuneACCESS and kept in-frame rearrangements only. Not all clones are present; in checked studies, unresolved V genes account for under half, and no reason is known for the remainder. This sample holds tens of thousands of clones; 80% to 90% were observed only once. Of the sample, more than 5.5% is held by the ten largest clones. Sequenced material: peripheral blood. Every receptor here comes from a woman aged 45-59 years with acute or convalescent COVID-19.

The chain joins TRBV19 to TRBJ1-1, with D possibly matching TRBD1 (5 bases). The germline CDR1 and CDR2 sequences are LNHDA and SQIVND (reference sequence). The V end lost 1 base, the J end lost 4 bases, and 10 bases lay between the germline ends. This CDR3 spans 14 amino acids. CDR3 nucleotide sequence: TGTGCCAGTAGTATAGTTCCGGGGGGCACTGAAGCTTTCTTT. Amino acid sequence: CASSIVPGGTEAFF. Complete variable domain (other parts from reference TRBV19 and TRBJ1-1): DGGITQSPKYLFRKEGQNVTLSCEQNLNHDAMYWYRQDPGQGLRLIYYSQIVNDFQKGDIAEGYSVSREKKESFPLTVTSAQKNPTAFYLCASSIVPGGTEAFFGQGTRLTVV.

The chain links TRBV7-9 to TRBJ1-6, with TRBD1 identical over 11 bases. The V and J ends lost 5 bases and 10 bases, in that order; junction bases with no gene match: 10. This CDR3 comprises 16 residues. Per the germline V gene, CDR1 is SEHNR and CDR2 is FQNEAQ (reference sequence). DNA for the CDR3: TGTGCCAGCAGCCCCGGGACAGGGGGTTTGGGGTCACCCCTCCACTTT. Translation: CASSPGTGGLGSPLHF.

The chain combines TRBV6-1 with TRBJ1-1; no firm D call. Deletions cut 0 bases from V and 0 bases from J, with 5 bases between. The CDR3 spans 14 residues. Germline assignment: CDR1 MNHNS and CDR2 SASEGT. CDR3 DNA sequence: TGTGCCAGCAGTGAAGCTGGCATGAACACTGAAGCTTTCTTT. It codes for CASSEAGMNTEAFF.

The rearrangement joins TRBV18 to TRBJ2-3; TRBD2 matches 7 bases. Germline V gene sequence: CDR1 KGHSH, CDR2 LQKENI. V was clipped by 5 bases and J by 0 bases; unmatched bases: 5. This CDR3 spans 15 amino acids. CDR3 in amino acids: CASSRSGDSTDTQYF. The CDR3 coding sequence is TGTGCCAGCTCAAGGAGCGGGGATAGCACAGATACGCAGTATTTT.

The chain is built from TRBV13 and TRBJ2-7, with 9 bases fitting TRBD1. Germline trimming cut 7 bases from V and 7 bases from J; bases unmatched to any gene: 14. Looked up from germline, CDR1 is PRHDT and CDR2 is FYEKMQ (reference sequence). This CDR3 comprises 15 residues. Here the CDR3 reads CASMDSNRGRHEQYF. The DNA of the CDR3 is TGTGCCAGCATGGACTCTAACAGGGGGCGGCATGAGCAGTACTTC.

The gene calls are TRBV27 and TRBJ2-3; 9 nucleotides match TRBD1. V dropped 7 bases and J dropped 6; count of bases not matched to a gene: 11. This CDR3 is built from 15 residues. Per germline, CDR1 MNHEY and CDR2 SMNVEV (reference sequence). CDR3 region: CASKPGTGTSDTQYF. The CDR3 region has the DNA TGTGCCAGCAAGCCTGGGACAGGGACTTCGGATACGCAGTATTTT.

This rearrangement joins TRBV6-1 to TRBJ1-5, with D unclear. Germline V gene data show CDR1 as MNHNS and CDR2 as SASEGT. The ends were cut back, 1 base at V and 4 bases at J, with 8 bases in the middle. The CDR3 sequence is 14 residues long. CDR3 in DNA: TGTGCCAGCAGTGAAGGAGGGCATAATCAGCCCCAGCATTTT. Translation gives CASSEGGHNQPQHF.

The chain is built from TRBV6-6 and TRBJ2-1, with TRBD2 matching 7 bases. V was clipped by 2 bases and J by 4 bases; unmatched bases: 2. This CDR3 comprises 14 residues. The germline V gene encodes CDR1 MNHNY and CDR2 SVGAGI (reference sequence). The CDR3 DNA sequence: TGTGCCAGCAGTTACGGGGGGGTTTACAATGAGCAGTTCTTC. Translating it yields CASSYGGVYNEQFF.

This chain uses TRBV4-3 with TRBJ1-2, with a tentative D call TRBD1 (5 bases). CDR1 is LGHNA, CDR2 YSLEER, per germline. The length of the CDR3 is 14 residues. The V end lost 4 bases, the J end lost 3 bases, and 12 bases lay between the germline ends. CDR3: CASSLQTGDYGYTF. The CDR3 DNA follows: TGCGCCAGCAGCCTACAAACAGGAGACTATGGCTACACCTTC.

The chain joins TRBV7-9 to TRBJ1-1; D may be TRBD1 (6 bases). CDR1 and CDR2 (germline): SEHNR, FQNEAQ (reference sequence). V lost 2 bases and J 0 bases, leaving 13 bases between the germline ends. The CDR3 is 16 residues long. Written as DNA, the CDR3 is TGTGCCAGCAGCTTAATCCAAGGACAGTTGAACACTGAAGCTTTCTTT. Its translation is CASSLIQGQLNTEAFF.

V is TRBV30 and J is TRBJ1-1, with 9 bases matching TRBD1. Looked up from germline, CDR1 is GTSNPN and CDR2 is SVGIG (reference sequence). V dropped 0 bases and J dropped 7; count of bases not matched to a gene: 3. CDR3 length: 13 amino acids. This chain's CDR3 is CAWSVDRGNEAFF. DNA of the CDR3: TGTGCCTGGAGTGTAGACAGGGGGAATGAAGCTTTCTTT.

This clone occurred once. CDR3 sequence reads: CASSQETGAYGYTF. CDR3 nucleotide sequence: TGTGCCAGCAGCCAGGAGACAGGGGCCTATGGCTACACCTTC. The chain is built from TRBV4-2 and TRBJ1-2, with 8 bases matching TRBD1. Germline lookup yields CDR1 LGHNA and CDR2 YNFKEQ. This CDR3 contains 14 residues. Losses at the gene ends were 3 bases for V and 4 bases for J; bases not matched to a gene: 4.

Only one count was recorded for this clone. The J gene is TRBJ2-3, the V gene TRBV5-5; no definite D call. The CDR3 totals 17 residues. From germline, CDR1 is SGHKS and CDR2 YYEKEE (reference sequence). V gave up 2 bases and J gave up 4 bases, with 20 bases separating them. The CDR3 sequence is CASSFLVVRGPPDTQYF. The DNA of the CDR3 is TGTGCCAGCAGCTTCTTAGTCGTCCGCGGCCCCCCAGATACGCAGTATTTT. Based on the CDR3 plus reference TRBV5-5 and TRBJ2-3, the full variable domain is DAGVTQSPTHLIKTRGQQVTLRCSPISGHKSVSWYQQVLGQGPQFIFQYYEKEERGRGNFPDRFSARQFPNYSSELNVNALLLGDSALYLCASSFLVVRGPPDTQYFGPGTRLTVL.

For this clone: At one end the junction does not follow the germline gene, possibly because of a read error. This sequence joins TRBV7-7 and TRBJ2-2, with D uncertain. Germline V gene lookup returns CDR1 SSHAT and CDR2 FNYEAQ (reference sequence). The CDR3 runs to 15 residues. The CDR3 is CASSLGSENTGELFF. The CDR3 DNA follows: TGTGCTAGCAGCCTCGGTTCTGAGAACACCGGGGAGCTGTTTTTT. The complete variable domain, with remaining parts taken from reference TRBV7-7 and TRBJ2-2, reads GAGVSQSPRYKVTKRGQDVTLRCDPISSHATLYWYQQALGQGPEFLTYFNYEAQPDKSGLPSDRFSAERPEGSISTLTIQRTEQRDSAMYRCASSLGSENTGELFFGEGSRLTVL.

The V gene is TRBV7-8, the J gene TRBJ1-5; 9 positions agree with TRBD1. This CDR3 is 18 amino acids long. Germline loops: CDR1 SGHVS, CDR2 FQNEAQ. V lost 1 base, J lost 1 base, and 8 bases stayed unmatched. CDR3 region: CASSLVSFGTGSNQPQHF. For the CDR3, the DNA is TGTGCCAGCAGCTTAGTTAGTTTCGGGACAGGGAGCAATCAGCCCCAGCATTTT.

The chain couples TRBV29-1 to TRBJ2-1, with D possibly matching TRBD1 (6 bases). The germline V gene has CDR1 SQVTM and CDR2 ANQGSEA. The CDR3 runs to 14 residues. V shed 4 bases and J shed 10 bases, with 20 bases lying between them. The CDR3 reads CSVAYQGSTREQFF. CDR3 sequence (DNA): TGCAGCGTTGCGTACCAGGGGTCTACAAGAGAGCAGTTCTTC.

The J gene is TRBJ2-7, the V gene TRBV5-6; 8 bases agree with TRBD1. The CDR3 covers 14 residues. The V gene's germline CDR1 is SGHDT and CDR2 YYEEEE. The ends lost 5 bases at V and 2 bases at J; junction bases unmatched: 6. The CDR3 DNA follows: TGTGCCAGCAGGAGAACAGGGGGGCCCTACGAGCAGTACTTC. This gives the protein CASRRTGGPYEQYF.

The chain recombines TRBV25-1 with TRBJ2-5; tentative D call: TRBD1 (6 bases). The length of the CDR3 is 13 residues. The V gene lost 4 bases and the J gene lost 1 base, with 7 bases spanning the gap. Germline V gene data show CDR1 as MGHDK and CDR2 as SYGVNS. The CDR3 DNA reads TGTGCCAGCAGTGCGGACAGCCAAGAGACCCAGTACTTC. This codes for CASSADSQETQYF.

The chain couples TRBV14 to TRBJ2-3, with 10 bases aligning to TRBD2. This CDR3 spans 18 amino acids. Germline lookup yields CDR1 SGHDN and CDR2 FVKESK. V trimming: 4 bases; J trimming: 1 base; junction bases outside the gene matches: 11. The CDR3 bases are TGTGCCAGCAGCCCACCTTTAACAGGACTAGCGGGCACAGATACGCAGTATTTT. As protein: CASSPPLTGLAGTDTQYF.

The chain employs TRBV10-3 and TRBJ2-1; TRBD2 is a possible D gene (6 bases). Germline assignment: CDR1 ENHRY and CDR2 SYGVKD. V lost 5 bases, J lost 6 bases, and 8 bases lay in between. The CDR3 has 12 amino acids. The CDR3 region has the DNA TGTGCCATCAGTAGCGGGCTCAATGAGCAGTTCTTC. It yields the protein CAISSGLNEQFF.

V gene TRBV19 combines with J gene TRBJ2-1, with 10 positions matching TRBD2. The CDR3 totals 16 residues. The germline V gene has CDR1 LNHDA and CDR2 SQIVND (reference sequence). Trimming took 3 bases from V and 2 from J; bases not matched to a gene: 4. This chain's CDR3 is CASSISGLATYNEQFF. As DNA, the CDR3 is TGTGCCAGTAGTATTTCGGGACTAGCGACCTACAATGAGCAGTTCTTC.

V usage is TRBV28 and J usage is TRBJ1-6, with D hard to call. V was cut by 2 bases and J by 9 bases, with 8 bases left in between. The CDR3 totals 13 residues. In germline, CDR1 is MDHEN, CDR2 SYDVKM. CDR3 sequence: CASSLPPRSPLHF. CDR3 coding DNA: TGTGCCAGCAGTTTACCCCCCCGTTCACCCCTCCACTTT.

V usage is TRBV13 and J usage is TRBJ1-4; no reliable D call. The CDR3 sequence is 13 residues long. The V gene lost 6 bases and the J gene lost 8 bases, with 13 bases spanning the gap. The V gene's germline CDR1 is PRHDT and CDR2 FYEKMQ (reference sequence). CDR3 bases: TGTGCCAGCAGTCAAGGAGGCAGAGAAAAACTGTTTTTT. It yields the protein CASSQGGREKLFF. The variable domain in full, with the rest retrieved from reference TRBV13 and TRBJ1-4, is AAGVIQSPRHLIKEKRETATLKCYPIPRHDTVYWYQQGPGQDPQFLISFYEKMQSDKGSIPDRFSAQQFSDYHSELNMSSLELGDSALYFCASSQGGREKLFFGSGTQLSVL.

This chain uses TRBV7-2 with TRBJ2-1, with TRBD1 identical over 10 bases. Losses at the gene ends were 5 bases for V and 7 bases for J; bases not matched to a gene: 8. The CDR3 loop spans 15 amino acids. Germline V gene lookup returns CDR1 SGHTA and CDR2 FQGNSA. CDR3 DNA sequence: TGTGCCAGCAGCCCCCGGGACAGGGGCAAAAATGAGCAGTTCTTC. It yields the protein CASSPRDRGKNEQFF.

The J gene is TRBJ2-1, the V gene TRBV7-9, with a weak D call TRBD2 (6 bases). The V end was cut by 7 bases, the J end by 3 bases, with 22 bases between. Per the germline V gene, CDR1 is SEHNR and CDR2 is FQNEAQ (reference sequence). This CDR3 has 17 amino acids. Here the CDR3 reads CASTTTGDSGNYNEQFF. In DNA form, the CDR3 reads TGTGCCAGCACCACGACCGGAGATAGCGGAAACTACAATGAGCAGTTCTTC. The entire variable domain, with the rest obtained from reference TRBV7-9 and TRBJ2-1, is as follows: DTGVSQNPRHKITKRGQNVTFRCDPISEHNRLYWYRQTLGQGPEFLTYFQNEAQLEKSRLLSDRFSAERPKGSFSTLEIQRTEQGDSAMYLCASTTTGDSGNYNEQFFGPGTRLTVL.